The clone carrying this TCR beta chain was detected many times. Its antigen is currently unknown. The CDR3 covers 14 residues. Trimming shortened V by 3 bases and J by 2 bases, and 10 bases separated the two germline ends. The record originates from a study of identical twins. TCRdb recomputed calls from the 5' RACE reads with MiXCR, one row per CDR3 protein. The sample carries some 600,000 distinct CDR3 sequences, roughly 7.1% recorded once. Study outcomes and limitations: The conclusions drew on cross-sectional statistical analysis instead of tracking the same donors. Sharing of beta out-of-frame sequences by twins showed a weaker excess. For out-of-frame alpha sequences shared by twins, low generation probability was in excess.

The data also belong to a second study, concerning yellow fever vaccine responses in identical twins.

Input material: PBMCs. The TCR was taken from a woman in her late teens or twenties in good health. The chain has TRBV12-3 or TRBV12-4 and TRBJ1-2, with a possible D match to TRBD1 (6 bases). In nucleotides, the CDR3 is TGTGCCAGCAGTTTTTGGGGGCCGAACTATGGCTACACCTTC. Amino acid sequence: CASSFWGPNYGYTF.